This TCR beta chain is drawn from a study of shared clonotypes between healthy human individuals (dated by TCRdb to the early 2020s). Study-level background: A couple of women and a few men aged 18 to 49 years were included in the cohort. For each donor, three plates each were used for CD4 naive and CD4 memory, two plates were used for CD8 naive, and one plate was used for CD8 memory. To estimate repertoire size and how much clonotypes are shared between individuals, the study performed deep sequencing of blood TCR repertoires from roughly five healthy adults. Leukapheresis yielded between about 0.9 and 9 billion PBMCs per donor. Different laboratories and diverse techniques were used to prepare libraries and sequence TCR repertoires, to increase sequencing depth and limit assay-specific biases.

Paper-wide results and their limitations: Because the study included only a small number of donors, the genetic and exposure-history diversity represented was limited. Pairwise subsampling led to the expectation that sequencing depth would affect the degree of clonotype sharing among donors. Incomplete sequencing was indicated by rarefaction of sorted-subset datasets, despite the large sequencing depth. Compared with non-shared clonotypes, the clonotypes found in all four sorted-subset donors had higher generation probabilities. Naive subsets generally had larger estimated clonotype richness than memory subsets. Sampling was restricted to blood, and TCR repertoires in tissues likely differ from the TCR repertoires found in blood. Sharing across four donors was observed for approximately 4.6% of naive CD4, around 3.5% of naive CD8, around 2.5% of memory CD4, and about 0.4% of memory CD8 clonotypes.

TCR CDR3 regions were amplified from genomic DNA by multiplex PCR using the deep immunoSEQ assay. Genomic DNA extracted from each cell subset was distributed evenly over all wells of several immunoSEQ 96-well plates, and each plate served as one replicate. For sorted subsets, 150 to 250 ng genomic DNA, equal to tens of thousands of T cell genomes, was loaded into each replicate PCR. Purified libraries were quantified with a Qubit 3.0 fluorometer, sized on a Bioanalyzer 2100, and re-quantified with the KAPA Library Quantification kit. Every immunoSEQ 96-well plate was sequenced on a dedicated single-read 150-cycle Illumina NextSeq 550 flow cell. The original methods were these. The immunoSEQ output contained only junctional sequences without quality scores, so filtering could not match that applied to full-length reads. To assign V/J genes and CDR3, sequences were annotated using PyIR, a Python wrapper for IgBLAST v1.9, with IMGT germline references. Any read was removed if the V/J assignment was weak (E-value above 1e-6), the CDR3 was missing, or the read contained stop codons, out-of-frame junctions, or ambiguous translated residues. V3J clonotypes were defined as sequences sharing an identical inferred V gene, J gene, and CDR3 amino acid sequence. Percentage overlap between repertoires was computed as shared unique clonotypes divided by the size of the smaller repertoire. Richness of each repertoire was evaluated using RTK rarefaction, the Chao1 estimator, and Recon v2.1 estimates of unobserved clonotypes. Generation probabilities were computed with OLGA for all TCRbeta clonotypes obtained by the gDNA method from a handful of donors. The clones in this table, taken by TCRdb from immuneACCESS, are in-frame only. Not every clone is retained; where verified, under half of the shortfall comes from an unresolved V gene, and the cause of the rest is unknown. V and J calls and clone size come straight from that table; D and trimming were deduced from the DNA. A total of some 2,000,000 clones appear in this sample, approximately 94% of them only once. About 1.1% of the sample lies in the top ten.

CD8 naive samples were obtained by positive selection for CCR7 among CD45RO-negative cells, yielding a CD45RA+CCR7+ population from which TemRA cells were excluded. Healthy HIV-negative adults with no recently reported acute infections or vaccinations were included as donors. All donors were Caucasian adults living in Nashville, Tennessee, USA. Blood was collected by leukapheresis, and PBMCs were isolated by Ficoll-Histopaque density gradient centrifugation and then cryopreserved in liquid nitrogen vapor phase. Analytical flow cytometry was used to check the purity and quantity of each magnetically sorted T cell population. Genomic DNA was isolated from every sorted fraction and measured by UV absorbance on a Nanodrop 2000c. The CDR3 numbers 14 residues from cysteine through phenylalanine. The DNA shown is the 42-base CDR3, in frame from base 1. The germline V gene yields SGHDT for CDR1 and YYEEEE for CDR2. A distance of 8 bases separates the germline ends of V and J, which lose 0 bases and 1 base respectively.

A remark on this clone: What this receptor recognizes is not known. There are no base qualities to consult, and no much larger clone falls within one base.

The sequenced material came from naive CD8+ T cells sorted from blood. According to the study, the label for this sample's cell subset or site signals: CD45RA+CCR7+. The V gene is TRBV5-6 and the J gene is TRBJ2-7; the D gene is possibly TRBD1, with 5 bases matching. This receptor was identified in a man between 18 and 29 years old in good health. The nucleotide sequence reads TGTGCCAGCAGCTTGGATTCAGGGTCCTACGAGCAGTACTTC. Translated, it reads CASSLDSGSYEQYF. Beyond the CDR3, the reference TRBV5-6 and TRBJ2-7 genes provide the residues; the full variable domain reads: DAGVTQSPTHLIKTRGQQVTLRCSPKSGHDTVSWYQQALGQGPQFIFQYYEEEERQRGNFPDRFSGHQFPNYSSELNVNALLLGDSALYLCASSLDSGSYEQYFGPGTRLTVT.